This TCR beta chain comes out of a study of blood T cell repertoires in COVID-19. Study overall: The United States, Italy and Spain were the sources of the acute and convalescent COVID-19 samples. PBMCs, B-cell-depleted T cells, or T cells were the source of the cDNA or gDNA that made up the material.

Generated by immunoSEQ multiplex PCR, the TCRdb table keeps only in-frame clones and is missing some. The sample records some 130,000 clones, roughly nine tenths being singletons. V lost 6 bases to trimming and J lost 0 bases, with 11 bases between them. Germline assignment: CDR1 SNHLY and CDR2 FYNNEI. CDR3 length equals 14 residues. In Seattle, patients joined the study during active infection and were tracked longitudinally. The rearrangement links TRBV2 to TRBJ1-1; no clear D. What was sequenced was peripheral blood. The sequence was collected from a woman between 70 and 85 years old with COVID-19, enrolled during active disease. The CDR3: CASRAEVMNTEAFF. DNA of the CDR3: TGTGCCAGCAGGGCGGAAGTCATGAACACTGAAGCTTTCTTT.